This T cell receptor (beta chain) was observed in a study of blood T cell repertoires in COVID-19. Study overall: There were acute and convalescent COVID-19 samples, and they came from the United States, Italy and Spain. Nucleic acid was either cDNA or gDNA, and it came from T cells, B-cell-depleted T cells, or PBMCs.

The CDR3 totals 13 residues. Trimming removed 9 bases from V and 0 bases from J, with 12 bases in between. Germline CDR1 SGHNT, CDR2 YYREEE (reference sequence). Authors' analysis steps: The assay estimated nucleated cells by amplifying reference gene primers. This table comes from immunoSEQ multiplex PCR, and its TCRdb copy is limited to in-frame clones, with some not included. That table gives V, J and clone size, and the DNA gave D and trimming. The data contain about 260,000 clones, around 87% of them singletons. The V call is TRBV5-4, the J call TRBJ1-1; weak D call: TRBD1 (6 bases). The sequence derives from a woman in her thirties or forties who had recovered from COVID-19. Sequencing was carried out using peripheral blood. For the CDR3, the DNA is TGTGCCACAAGGACAGCGATGAACACTGAAGCTTTCTTT. Translation: CATRTAMNTEAFF. The complete variable domain, with remaining parts taken from reference TRBV5-4 and TRBJ1-1, reads ETGVTQSPTHLIKTRGQQVTLRCSSQSGHNTVSWYQQALGQGPQFIFQYYREEENGRGNFPPRFSGLQFPNYSSELNVNALELDDSALYLCATRTAMNTEAFFGQGTRLTVV.